These 2 T cell receptor beta chains were sequenced from one sample in a study of T cells in Graves' hyperthyroidism and ophthalmopathy (dated by TCRdb to about 2019). The library was made by multiplex PCR. Sequencing took place on an Illumina HiSeq 2000. Amplification of TCR beta CDR3 regions was carried out from RNA transcripts. A first-round RT-PCR of the TCR CDR3 used the HTBI primer set with the Qiagen OneStep RT-PCR kit. In-frame beta chains were kept once TCRdb had trimmed the public reads at Q25 with fastp and called clones with MiXCR. Each record represents a unique CDR3 protein, reported with the most common genes and DNA among its rows. The sample table contains under 400,000 distinct CDR3 sequences; only one count was recorded for roughly 17% of them. The ten largest clonotypes hold approximately 31% of the sample. Material: blood. Every receptor here comes from a young man with Graves' hyperthyroidism.

This chain joins TRBV5-1 and TRBJ1-2; D is possibly TRBD1 (5 bases). V was pared by 1 base and J by 4 bases, with 8 bases between. The CDR3 totals 13 residues. Per germline, CDR1 SGHRS and CDR2 YFSETQ. The DNA of the CDR3 is TGCGCCAGCAGCTTGTCAGGGATCTATGGCTACACCTTC. Residues: CASSLSGIYGYTF.

This clonotype was seen only a few times. This chain links TRBV5-1 with TRBJ2-5; a possible D gene is TRBD2 (5 bases). This CDR3 has 14 residues. The germline gives CDR1 SGHRS, CDR2 YFSETQ. The germline V and J ends were trimmed by 4 bases and 1 base, with 11 bases remaining between them. The CDR3: CASSLDYLQETQYF. CDR3 sequence (DNA): TGCGCCAGCAGCCTTGACTACCTCCAAGAGACCCAGTACTTC.